These 10 T cell receptor beta chains were all obtained from the same sample, sequenced in a study of Ad26.COV2.S vaccination and SARS-CoV-2 variants. Noted treatment: approximately 18 received Ad26.COV2.S at low or high dose, single or two shots; about five received placebo; per-sample allocation not given. Sample collection was performed on day 63 after the first vaccine or placebo injection. Assay used: immunoSEQ multiplex PCR; TCRdb lists only in-frame clones, some missing. Among hundreds of thousands of clones listed, around 90% were seen once. The input for sequencing was peripheral blood, taken in a trial of Ad26.COV2.S vaccine versus placebo. All receptors derive from a person between 18 and 65 years old who received the Ad26.COV2.S COVID-19 vaccine or a placebo.

The chain has TRBV11-2 and TRBJ2-5; D gene ambiguous. Germline V CDR1 and CDR2: SGHAT, FQNNGV. The CDR3 totals 14 residues. The V gene lost 4 bases and the J gene lost 2 bases, with 11 bases spanning the gap. CDR3 in amino acids: CASSSWLSQETQYF. The CDR3 DNA is TGTGCCAGCAGCTCTTGGCTATCACAAGAGACCCAGTACTTC.

Here the CDR3 DNA reads TGCAGCGTTGAACTCGGATACAATGAGCAGTTCTTC. Amino acid sequence: CSVELGYNEQFF. The gene calls are TRBV29-1 and TRBJ2-1, with D uncertain. The germline V gene encodes CDR1 SQVTM and CDR2 ANQGSEA. The CDR3 is made up of 12 amino acids. V dropped 2 bases and J dropped 4 bases, with 6 bases sitting between them.

This clone was picked up a small number of times. The rearrangement joins TRBV3-1 (or the pseudogene TRBV3-2) to TRBJ1-1; 9 bases agree with TRBD1. This CDR3 is 15 amino acids long. Germline CDR1 and CDR2: LGHDT and YNNKEL (reference sequence). The V and J ends lost 4 bases and 1 base, in that order; junction bases with no gene match: 4. The DNA for the CDR3 is TGTGCCAGCAGCCGCCCGGGACAGGGGAACACTGAAGCTTTCTTT. Translated: CASSRPGQGNTEAFF.

J is TRBJ2-1 and V is TRBV4-3; TRBD2 agrees at 12 bases. The CDR3 is 16 residues long. Germline V gene data show CDR1 as LGHNA and CDR2 as YSLEER. Trimming removed 2 bases from V and 7 bases from J; junction bases left unmatched: 6. Written as DNA, the CDR3 is TGCGCCAGCAGCCAACCTAGCGGGAGGGCCCGGAATGAGCAGTTCTTC. This codes for CASSQPSGRARNEQFF.

The rearrangement uses TRBV28 and TRBJ1-1; no firm D call. The germline V and J ends were trimmed by 6 bases and 0 bases, with 11 bases remaining between them. CDR1 is MDHEN and CDR2 is SYDVKM in the germline V gene. The CDR3 is made up of 14 amino acids. The CDR3 reads CASRLQSMNTEAFF. In DNA, the CDR3 is TGTGCCAGCAGGTTACAGAGCATGAACACTGAAGCTTTCTTT. Looking up the rest from reference TRBV28 and TRBJ1-1 gives the full variable domain: DVKVTQSSRYLVKRTGEKVFLECVQDMDHENMFWYRQDPGLGLRLIYFSYDVKMKEKGDIPEGYSVSREKKERFSLILESASTNQTSMYLCASRLQSMNTEAFFGQGTRLTVV.

The chain joins TRBV7-9 to TRBJ2-3; a weak D match, TRBD1 (6 bases). In germline, CDR1 is SEHNR, CDR2 FQNEAQ (reference sequence). V was cut by 5 bases and J by 4 bases, with 19 bases left in between. The CDR3 has 16 residues. In nucleotides, the CDR3 is TGTGCCAGCAGCCCCAGACAGGTCCTGGGCCCAGATACGCAGTATTTT. Its translation is CASSPRQVLGPDTQYF.

V and J are TRBV7-8 and TRBJ2-7; 8 nucleotides align to TRBD2. The germline CDR1 and CDR2 sequences are SGHVS and FQNEAQ. The CDR3 spans 14 residues. J was trimmed by 5 bases and V by 1 base; bases with no gene match: 4. The CDR3 bases are TGTGCCAGCAGCTTAGAAGTCGGGAGGGACGAGCAGTACTTC. Residues: CASSLEVGRDEQYF.

In nucleotides, the CDR3 is TGTGCCAGCAGCTTGGGGACAGGGTTTGGCTATGGCTACACCTTC. Protein sequence: CASSLGTGFGYGYTF. V gene TRBV5-4 combines with J gene TRBJ1-2, with 8 bases fitting TRBD1. The ends lost 0 bases at V and 4 bases at J; junction bases unmatched: 5. This CDR3 contains 15 residues. In germline, CDR1 is SGHNT, CDR2 YYREEE (reference sequence).

This chain links TRBV11-2 with TRBJ2-1; 9 positions agree with TRBD2. Germline V gene data show CDR1 as SGHAT and CDR2 as FQNNGV. This CDR3 region has 18 residues. Trimming removed 3 bases from V and 6 bases from J; junction bases left unmatched: 15. The CDR3 is CASSLLPAGGLNFNEQFF. The CDR3 DNA sequence: TGTGCCAGCAGCTTGTTACCCGCGGGAGGGCTAAACTTCAATGAGCAGTTCTTC.

The chain uses TRBV2 and TRBJ1-2, with D unclear. There are 12 residues in the CDR3. The V gene's germline CDR1 is SNHLY and CDR2 FYNNEI. V lost 2 bases to trimming and J lost 4 bases, with 5 bases between them. The CDR3 sequence: CASSENSYGYTF. Here the CDR3 DNA reads TGTGCCAGCAGTGAAAACAGCTATGGCTACACCTTC.